This T cell receptor (beta chain) derives from a study of blood T cell repertoires in COVID-19. In its sample, this clone was seen once. The repertoire was sequenced with immunoSEQ multiplex PCR; TCRdb's copy has only in-frame clones and lacks some. Of some 280,000 clones in the sample, roughly 89% were seen once. This CDR3 is built from 13 residues. Deletions cut 7 bases from V and 0 bases from J, with 9 bases between. Germline V gives CDR1 LNHDA, CDR2 SQIVND (reference sequence). The chain has TRBV19 and TRBJ1-1; no definite D call. The sequence derives from a middle-aged woman who had recovered from COVID-19. Sequencing was carried out using peripheral blood. The CDR3 DNA reads as TGTGCCAGTAAGAGGTTGATGAACACTGAAGCTTTCTTT. Translation: CASKRLMNTEAFF.